A single sample gave rise to the 30 T cell receptor beta chains below, sequenced in a study of T cell responses to AZD1222 COVID-19 vaccine. Data came from immunoSEQ multiplex PCR; TCRdb stores just in-frame clones and leaves some out. The sample has 85,000 to 90,000 clones, about 93% seen once. The material sequenced was peripheral blood, taken on day 0 of MenACWY control vaccination. These receptors were collected from an adult in good health.

CDR3 amino acids: CASSIEPAKPYEQYF. The CDR3 bases are TGTGCCAGTAGTATAGAACCGGCCAAACCCTACGAGCAGTACTTC. The J gene is TRBJ2-7, the V gene TRBV19; D call uncertain. From germline, CDR1 is LNHDA and CDR2 SQIVND (reference sequence). V lost 0 bases and J lost 2, with 11 bases in between. The CDR3 spans 15 residues.

This clone occurred a few times. The V gene is TRBV5-1, the J gene TRBJ2-7, with 13 bases aligning to TRBD2. V lost 4 bases to trimming and J lost 3 bases; unmatched junction nucleotides: 13. CDR3 size: 18 residues. Per germline, CDR1 SGHRS and CDR2 YFSETQ. In DNA, the CDR3 is TGCGCCAGCAGCATAGGACTAGCGGGAGCGCTCGAGCTCTACGAGCAGTACTTC. This codes for CASSIGLAGALELYEQYF.

This clone appeared a single time. This sequence joins TRBV11-2 and TRBJ2-7, with 11 positions matching TRBD1. The germline CDR1 and CDR2 sequences are SGHAT and FQNNGV. The CDR3 covers 15 residues. V gave up 3 bases and J gave up 6 bases; unmatched junction bases: 7. The CDR3 nucleotides are TGTGCCAGCAGCTTTACCGGGACAGGGGGTACCGAGCAGTACTTC. Amino acid sequence: CASSFTGTGGTEQYF.

This chain joins TRBV6-5 and TRBJ1-3; D not certain. Germline V lookup: CDR1 MNHEY, CDR2 SVGAGI. The CDR3 totals 15 residues. The V gene lost 6 bases and the J gene lost 3 bases, with 15 bases spanning the gap. The CDR3 loop is CASSRTVLGGNTIYF. The CDR3 DNA is TGTGCCAGCAGCCGGACCGTCCTCGGTGGAAACACCATATATTTT.

J is TRBJ1-3 and V is TRBV3-1 (or the pseudogene TRBV3-2), with 8 bases aligning to TRBD1. Germline trimming cut 2 bases from V and 4 bases from J; bases unmatched to any gene: 4. The germline gives CDR1 LGHDT, CDR2 YNNKEL (reference sequence). This CDR3 comprises 15 residues. The CDR3 nucleotides are TGTGCCAGCAGCCAAACAGGGGGGCAAGGAAACACCATATATTTT. Protein sequence: CASSQTGGQGNTIYF.

This clone was counted between two and nine times. The chain joins TRBV4-2 to TRBJ1-6; TRBD1 aligns across 9 bases. The CDR3 has 16 amino acids. The germline V gene has CDR1 LGHNA and CDR2 YNFKEQ. V gave up 4 bases and J gave up 5 bases; unmatched junction bases: 6. CDR3 DNA: TGTGCCAGCAGCCGCACAGGGGGCGAAGATAATTCACCCCTCCACTTT. It specifies CASSRTGGEDNSPLHF.

The chain carries TRBV6-5 and TRBJ1-3; the D is unclear. The V gene's germline CDR1 is MNHEY and CDR2 SVGAGI. The CDR3 is made up of 11 amino acids. Trimming took off 0 bases at V and 9 bases at J, with 3 bases between the two ends. The CDR3 reads CASSYSGTIYF. CDR3 bases: TGTGCCAGCAGTTACTCAGGCACCATATATTTT.

The CDR3 DNA reads as TGTGCCAGCAGTCGCGACAGGTCTGGGGCCAACGTCCTGACTTTC. It yields the protein CASSRDRSGANVLTF. The chain combines TRBV27 with TRBJ2-6, with D perhaps TRBD1 (6 bases). The CDR3 sequence is 15 residues long. Germline CDR1 MNHEY, CDR2 SMNVEV (reference sequence). V lost 5 bases to trimming and J lost 1 base, with 9 bases between them.

The chain employs TRBV25-1 and TRBJ2-2, with D maybe TRBD1 (6 bases). Germline CDR1 is MGHDK and CDR2 is SYGVNS. V was pared by 7 bases and J by 3 bases, with 12 bases between. The CDR3 is made up of 14 amino acids. In nucleotides, the CDR3 is TGTGCCAGCACGCCAGGGGCCTACACCGGGGAGCTGTTTTTT. The encoded protein is CASTPGAYTGELFF.

The J gene is TRBJ2-7, the V gene TRBV5-8, with 8 positions matching TRBD1. Germline V gene lookup returns CDR1 SGHTS and CDR2 YDEGEE. CDR3 size: 15 residues. J gave up 1 base and V 6 bases, and 9 bases lay outside the gene matches. The CDR3 bases are TGTGCCAGCACCTATGGGGACAGGAATTCCTACGAGCAGTACTTC. It is translated as CASTYGDRNSYEQYF.

The chain combines TRBV27 with TRBJ2-3; 11 bases line up with TRBD2. Trimming took 5 bases from V and 3 from J; bases not matched to a gene: 7. Per the germline V gene, CDR1 is MNHEY and CDR2 is SMNVEV (reference sequence). The CDR3 consists of 16 residues. The CDR3 reads CASSMLAGGTTDTQYF. CDR3 DNA: TGTGCCAGCAGTATGCTAGCGGGGGGAACTACAGATACGCAGTATTTT.

This chain links TRBV11-2 with TRBJ2-1; no clear D. This CDR3 has 15 residues. V lost 0 bases and J lost 1, with 7 bases in between. The V gene's germline CDR1 is SGHAT and CDR2 FQNNGV. The CDR3 spells CASSLERSSYNEQFF. In DNA, the CDR3 is TGTGCCAGCAGCTTAGAGCGCAGTTCCTACAATGAGCAGTTCTTC.

The chain recombines TRBV24-1 with TRBJ2-3; the D is unclear. Germline V CDR1 and CDR2: KGHDR, SFDVKD. V was clipped by 1 base and J by 2 bases, with 12 bases between them. The CDR3 loop spans 16 amino acids. DNA for the CDR3: TGTGCCACCAGTGATTTAAGGAAAGGGTTCACAGATACGCAGTATTTT. Its translation: CATSDLRKGFTDTQYF.

The chain employs TRBV2 and TRBJ1-2; weak D call: TRBD1 (5 bases). This CDR3 region has 15 residues. Germline CDR1 is SNHLY and CDR2 is FYNNEI. Between the trimmed V and J ends, which lost 6 bases and 2 bases, there was a span of 16 bases. The CDR3 here is CASRERGGVNYGYTF. The CDR3 DNA follows: TGTGCCAGCAGGGAAAGGGGAGGGGTGAACTATGGCTACACCTTC.

This clone occurred once. This sequence joins TRBV6-1 and TRBJ2-2; D remains ambiguous. V was clipped by 1 base and J by 1 base, with 7 bases between them. The CDR3 runs to 15 residues. CDR1 and CDR2 from the germline V gene are MNHNS and SASEGT. The CDR3 protein is CASSEEHLNTGELFF. The CDR3 nucleotides read TGTGCCAGCAGTGAAGAGCACTTGAACACCGGGGAGCTGTTTTTT.

The count of this clone is one. V gene TRBV28 combines with J gene TRBJ2-7; either TRBD1 or TRBD2 may fit D (5 bases each). The V and J ends lost 7 bases and 4 bases respectively, with 14 bases between them. The CDR3 totals 13 residues. The germline gives CDR1 MDHEN, CDR2 SYDVKM. The CDR3 reads CASTGTSRYEQYF. The DNA of the CDR3 is TGTGCCAGCACTGGGACGAGTCGGTACGAGCAGTACTTC. The whole variable domain, remainder taken from reference TRBV28 and TRBJ2-7, is DVKVTQSSRYLVKRTGEKVFLECVQDMDHENMFWYRQDPGLGLRLIYFSYDVKMKEKGDIPEGYSVSREKKERFSLILESASTNQTSMYLCASTGTSRYEQYFGPGTRLTVT.

The chain carries TRBV15 and TRBJ1-5; tentatively, D is TRBD1 (5 bases). Trimming took off 0 bases at V and 7 bases at J, with 7 bases between the two ends. This CDR3 is 13 amino acids long. Germline V lookup: CDR1 LNHNV, CDR2 YYDKDF (reference sequence). The CDR3 here is CATSRDGAQPQHF. CDR3 nucleotide sequence: TGTGCCACCAGCAGAGATGGGGCCCAGCCCCAGCATTTT.

V gene TRBV3-1 (or the pseudogene TRBV3-2) combines with J gene TRBJ2-1, with D possibly matching TRBD1 (6 bases). Germline V gene lookup returns CDR1 LGHDT and CDR2 YNNKEL (reference sequence). This CDR3 spans 12 amino acids. The V end was cut by 4 bases, the J end by 9 bases, with 10 bases between. The CDR3 region is CASSLEQGEQFF. DNA of the CDR3: TGTGCCAGCAGCCTAGAACAGGGTGAGCAGTTCTTC.

The chain joins TRBV6-2 or TRBV6-3 to TRBJ1-1, with 9 bases identical to TRBD1. The junction had 4 bases not matched to a gene; V was cut back by 0 bases and J by 5 bases. This CDR3 contains 15 residues. The germline V gene encodes CDR1 MNHEY and CDR2 SVGEGT. The CDR3 region is CASSYSPDRGTEAFF. CDR3 DNA: TGTGCCAGCAGTTACTCCCCGGACAGGGGAACTGAAGCTTTCTTT.

The chain recombines TRBV6-5 with TRBJ1-2; D gene uncertain. CDR1 is MNHEY, CDR2 SVGAGI, per germline. V dropped 6 bases and J dropped 2 bases, with 10 bases sitting between them. The CDR3 is 13 amino acids. In DNA form, the CDR3 reads TGTGCCAGCAGCGGCGACGGAAACTATGGCTACACCTTC. This sequence encodes CASSGDGNYGYTF.

The chain joins TRBV27 to TRBJ1-1, with 10 bases matching TRBD1. The CDR3 has 16 residues. Germline lookup yields CDR1 MNHEY and CDR2 SMNVEV (reference sequence). V lost 5 bases, J lost 4 bases, and 10 bases stayed unmatched. CDR3 loop: CASSPGGQGRGTEAFF. The CDR3 DNA reads TGTGCCAGCAGTCCCGGGGGACAGGGGAGGGGCACTGAAGCTTTCTTT.

The rearrangement uses TRBV10-2 and TRBJ1-1; 7 bases are shared with TRBD1. Germline CDR1 reads WSHSY; CDR2 reads SAAADI. With 4 bases clipped from V and 3 bases from J, the junction kept 8 bases outside the gene matches. This CDR3 is built from 15 residues. The chain's CDR3 is CASSVQGLADTEAFF. DNA of the CDR3: TGCGCCAGCAGTGTACAGGGGCTGGCGGACACTGAAGCTTTCTTT.

The chain joins TRBV18 to TRBJ1-1; D is perhaps TRBD1 (5 bases). This CDR3 contains 15 residues. CDR1 and CDR2 (germline): KGHSH, LQKENI. The V and J ends lost 1 base and 2 bases respectively, with 11 bases between them. As DNA, the CDR3 is TGTGCCAGCTCACCACAAGGGGCGATCAACACTGAAGCTTTCTTT. Translating it yields CASSPQGAINTEAFF.

In the case of this clone: This CDR3 is also generated by other DNA sequences in the sample. V and J are TRBV5-1 and TRBJ1-1, with a possible D match to TRBD1 (5 bases). Germline loops: CDR1 SGHRS, CDR2 YFSETQ. The CDR3 has 14 amino acids. V was pared by 4 bases and J by 4 bases, with 14 bases between. Here the CDR3 DNA reads TGCGCCAGCAGCCCGGGACGGGAGGGCACTGAAGCTTTCTTT. It yields the protein CASSPGREGTEAFF. The whole variable domain, filled in from reference TRBV5-1 and TRBJ1-1, reads KAGVTQTPRYLIKTRGQQVTLSCSPISGHRSVSWYQQTPGQGLQFLFEYFSETQRNKGNFPGRFSGRQFSNSRSEMNVSTLELGDSALYLCASSPGREGTEAFFGQGTRLTVV.

V usage is TRBV27 and J usage is TRBJ1-5; weak D call: TRBD1 (5 bases). The CDR3 totals 14 residues. V lost 3 bases to trimming and J lost 5 bases, with 11 bases between them. Per the germline V gene, CDR1 is MNHEY and CDR2 is SMNVEV (reference sequence). As DNA, the CDR3 is TGTGCCAGCAGTTTTGGGCAGGGCCATCAGCCCCAGCATTTT. Translating gives CASSFGQGHQPQHF.

V and J are TRBV11-2 and TRBJ2-7; 7 bases are a match to TRBD1. This CDR3 is 14 amino acids long. With 4 bases clipped from V and 3 bases from J, the junction kept 6 bases outside the gene matches. The V gene's germline CDR1 is SGHAT and CDR2 FQNNGV. The CDR3 sequence is CASSSRDRFYEQYF. In nucleotides, the CDR3 is TGTGCCAGCAGCTCCCGGGACAGATTCTACGAGCAGTACTTC.

The J gene is TRBJ1-4, the V gene TRBV19, with D possibly matching TRBD1 (5 bases). Germline assignment: CDR1 LNHDA and CDR2 SQIVND (reference sequence). The ends were cut back, 8 bases at V and 3 bases at J, with 13 bases in the middle. This CDR3 is built from 14 residues. The chain's CDR3 is CASSGTTANEKLFF. CDR3 DNA: TGTGCCAGTTCCGGGACTACCGCTAATGAAAAACTGTTTTTT. Using reference TRBV19 and TRBJ1-4 for the parts outside the CDR3, the full variable domain is DGGITQSPKYLFRKEGQNVTLSCEQNLNHDAMYWYRQDPGQGLRLIYYSQIVNDFQKGDIAEGYSVSREKKESFPLTVTSAQKNPTAFYLCASSGTTANEKLFFGSGTQLSVL.

This clone was counted only a few times. This CDR3 reads CASHRGLKVTTEAFF. The CDR3 DNA sequence: TGTGCCAGTCACAGGGGCCTAAAGGTTACCACTGAAGCTTTCTTT. The genes are TRBV19 and TRBJ1-1; TRBD1 agrees at 7 bases. The V gene end was trimmed by 8 bases and the J gene end by 4 bases; junction bases not matched to a gene: 13. The CDR3 has 15 amino acids. Germline assignment: CDR1 LNHDA and CDR2 SQIVND (reference sequence). Looking up the rest from reference TRBV19 and TRBJ1-1 gives the full variable domain: DGGITQSPKYLFRKEGQNVTLSCEQNLNHDAMYWYRQDPGQGLRLIYYSQIVNDFQKGDIAEGYSVSREKKESFPLTVTSAQKNPTAFYLCASHRGLKVTTEAFFGQGTRLTVV.

In its sample, this clone was seen once. The chain is built from TRBV18 and TRBJ1-5, with 9 nucleotides matching TRBD1. The CDR3 has 15 residues. V shed 5 bases, J shed 2 bases, and the junction held 4 bases outside the gene matches. The V gene's germline CDR1 is KGHSH and CDR2 LQKENI. The CDR3 DNA follows: TGTGCCAGCTCATCCACAGGGGGCGGCAATCAGCCCCAGCATTTT. Translating gives CASSSTGGGNQPQHF.

The chain links TRBV5-6 to TRBJ2-2; D is ambiguous. V dropped 9 bases and J dropped 5 bases, with 26 bases sitting between them. Germline V CDR1 and CDR2: SGHDT, YYEEEE. The CDR3 is 17 residues long. CDR3 coding DNA: TGTGCCACCTTCTTGTCGGGCCGCTCGGTCGGAACCGGGGAGCTGTTTTTT. It translates to CATFLSGRSVGTGELFF.